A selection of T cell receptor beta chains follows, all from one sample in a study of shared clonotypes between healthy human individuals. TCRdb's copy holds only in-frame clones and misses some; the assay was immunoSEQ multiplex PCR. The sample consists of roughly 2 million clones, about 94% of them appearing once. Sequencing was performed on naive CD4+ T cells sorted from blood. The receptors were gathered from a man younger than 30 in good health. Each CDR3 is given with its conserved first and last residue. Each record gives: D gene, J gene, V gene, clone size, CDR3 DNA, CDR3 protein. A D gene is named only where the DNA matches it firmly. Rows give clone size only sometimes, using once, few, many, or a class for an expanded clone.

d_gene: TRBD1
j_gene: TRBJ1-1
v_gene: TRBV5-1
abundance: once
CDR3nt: TGCGCCAGCAGCAAGGGACAGGGCTCGGGTTACACTGAAGCTTTCTTT
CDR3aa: CASSKGQGSGYTEAFF

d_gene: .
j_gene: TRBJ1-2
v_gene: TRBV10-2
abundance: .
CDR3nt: TGCGCCAGCAGTGACAGGGCGAATGGCTACACCTTC
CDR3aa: CASSDRANGYTF

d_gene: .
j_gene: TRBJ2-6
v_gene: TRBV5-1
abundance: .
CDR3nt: TGCGCCAGCAGGGAGGGTAACACTGGGGCCAACGTCCTGACTTTC
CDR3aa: CASREGNTGANVLTF

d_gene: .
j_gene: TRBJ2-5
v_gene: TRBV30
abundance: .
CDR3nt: TGTGCCTGGAGCAACAGGGAAGAGACCCAGTACTTC
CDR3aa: CAWSNREETQYF

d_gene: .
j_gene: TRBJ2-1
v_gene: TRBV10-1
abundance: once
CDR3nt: TGCGCCAGCAGTGAACGGCCGCTAGCTCGTCGGAATGAGCAGTTCTTC
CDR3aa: CASSERPLARRNEQFF

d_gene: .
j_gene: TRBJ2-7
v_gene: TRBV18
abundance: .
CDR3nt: TGTGCCAGCTCACCACCGAAGGCCCGTCGATACGAGCAGTACTTC
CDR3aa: CASSPPKARRYEQYF

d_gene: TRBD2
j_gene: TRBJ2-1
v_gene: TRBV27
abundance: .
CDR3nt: TGTGCCAGCAGTCAGCTAGCGGGGTCCAATGAGCAGTTCTTC
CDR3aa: CASSQLAGSNEQFF

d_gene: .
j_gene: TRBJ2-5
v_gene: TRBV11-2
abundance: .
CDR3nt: TGTGCCAGCAGCTTAGATCTGGCATCCCAAGAGACCCAGTACTTC
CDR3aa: CASSLDLASQETQYF

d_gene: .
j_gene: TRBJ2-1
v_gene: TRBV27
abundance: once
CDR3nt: TGTGCCACTAGGCCGGCAGAATACAATGAGCAGTTCTTC
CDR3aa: CATRPAEYNEQFF

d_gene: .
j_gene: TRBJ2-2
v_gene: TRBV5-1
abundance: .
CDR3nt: TGCGCCAGCGCTGCCCTATCTAGCGTCGGCACCGGGGAGCTGTTTTTT
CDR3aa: CASAALSSVGTGELFF

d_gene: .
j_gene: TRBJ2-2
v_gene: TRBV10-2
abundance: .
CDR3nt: TGCGCCAGCAGTCTGGGACCACCGAACACCGGGGAGCTGTTTTTT
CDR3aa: CASSLGPPNTGELFF

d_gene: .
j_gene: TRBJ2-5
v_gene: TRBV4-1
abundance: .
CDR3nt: TGCGCCAGCAGCAAGCGGGACAGCGGGGAGACCCAGTACTTC
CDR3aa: CASSKRDSGETQYF

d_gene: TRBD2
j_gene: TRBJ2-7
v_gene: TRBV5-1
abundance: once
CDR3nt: TGCGCCAGCAGTATGGCTAGCGGGAGGAAGAGCGAGCAGTACTTC
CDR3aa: CASSMASGRKSEQYF

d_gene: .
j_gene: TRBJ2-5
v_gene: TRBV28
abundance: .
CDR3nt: TGTGCCAGCAGTTGGTATAAAGAGACCCAGTACTTC
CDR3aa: CASSWYKETQYF

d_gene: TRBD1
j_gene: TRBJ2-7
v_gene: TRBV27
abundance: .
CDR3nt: TGTGCCAGCAGCTCGAGACAGGGGGGGCCCTACGAGCAGTACTTC
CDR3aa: CASSSRQGGPYEQYF

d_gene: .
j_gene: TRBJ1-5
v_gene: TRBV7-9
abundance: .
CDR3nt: TGTGCCAGCAGCGTGGACAGTTTAAATCAGCCCCAGCATTTT
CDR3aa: CASSVDSLNQPQHF

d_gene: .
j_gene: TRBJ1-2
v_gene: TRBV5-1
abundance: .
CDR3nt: TGCGCCAGTACTCCGAGGCCGAATAACTATGGCTACACCTTC
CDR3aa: CASTPRPNNYGYTF

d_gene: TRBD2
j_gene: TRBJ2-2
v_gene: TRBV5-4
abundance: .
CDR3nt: TGTGCCAGCACCTCCGGGGCGGGGGTATCGAACACCGGGGAGCTGTTTTTT
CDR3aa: CASTSGAGVSNTGELFF

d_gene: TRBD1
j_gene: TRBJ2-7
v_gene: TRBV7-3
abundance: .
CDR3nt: TGTGCCAGCAGCCCGGGACAGCCTGGGAGCGAGCAGTACTTC
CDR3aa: CASSPGQPGSEQYF

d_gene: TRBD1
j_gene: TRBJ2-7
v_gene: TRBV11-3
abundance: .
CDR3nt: TGTGCCTTTACCTGGGGCAGGGGGCCCTACGAGCAGTACTTC
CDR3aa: CAFTWGRGPYEQYF

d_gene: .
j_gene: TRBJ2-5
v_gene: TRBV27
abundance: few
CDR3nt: TGTGCCAGCAGTCTCTTGGGGGAGACCCAGTACTTC
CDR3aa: CASSLLGETQYF

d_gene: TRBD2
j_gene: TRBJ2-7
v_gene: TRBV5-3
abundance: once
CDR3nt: TGTGCCAGAAGCACACGACTTAGACTAGCGGGAGGGCCCTACGAGCAGTACTTC
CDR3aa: CARSTRLRLAGGPYEQYF

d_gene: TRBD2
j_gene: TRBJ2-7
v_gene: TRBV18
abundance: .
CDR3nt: TGTGCCAGCTCACCAAGGACTAGCGGGAGTCACAACGAGCAGTACTTC
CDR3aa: CASSPRTSGSHNEQYF

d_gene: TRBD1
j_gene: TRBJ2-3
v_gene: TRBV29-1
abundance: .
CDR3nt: TGCAGCGTGGGGACAGGATCCCTAGTCACAGATACGCAGTATTTT
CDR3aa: CSVGTGSLVTDTQYF

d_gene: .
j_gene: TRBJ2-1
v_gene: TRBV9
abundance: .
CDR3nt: TGTGCCAGCAGCGCATACGGGACAACATACAATGAGCAGTTCTTC
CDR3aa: CASSAYGTTYNEQFF

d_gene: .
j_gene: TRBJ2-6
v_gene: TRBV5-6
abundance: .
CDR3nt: TGTGCCAGCAGCTCGTGGGGGTCTGGGGCCAACGTCCTGACTTTC
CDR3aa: CASSSWGSGANVLTF

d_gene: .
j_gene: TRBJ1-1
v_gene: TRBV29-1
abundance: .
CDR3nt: TGCAGCGTTGCCCGGGGCGGGAAGGACACTGAAGCTTTCTTT
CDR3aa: CSVARGGKDTEAFF

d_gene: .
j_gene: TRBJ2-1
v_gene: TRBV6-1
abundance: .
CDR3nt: TGTGCCAGCAGTGAAGCGCTTCGAAGCGGCCCCAATGAGCAGTTCTTC
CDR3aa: CASSEALRSGPNEQFF

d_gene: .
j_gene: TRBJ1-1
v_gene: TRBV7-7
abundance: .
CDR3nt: TGTGCTAGCAGCTTAATCGAACAGAACACTGAAGCTTTCTTT
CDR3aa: CASSLIEQNTEAFF

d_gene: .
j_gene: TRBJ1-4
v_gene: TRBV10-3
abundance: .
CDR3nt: TGTGCCATCGGATCTGGGGAAAAACTGTTTTTT
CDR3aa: CAIGSGEKLFF

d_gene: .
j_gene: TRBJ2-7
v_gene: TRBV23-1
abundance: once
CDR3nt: TGCGCCAGCAGTCGTACGTCCGATGATAAGGGGCAGTACTTC
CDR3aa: CASSRTSDDKGQYF

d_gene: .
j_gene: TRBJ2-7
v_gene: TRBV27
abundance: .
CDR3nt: TGTGCCAGCAGTTTAAACAGGGTCTCCTACGAGCAGTACTTC
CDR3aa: CASSLNRVSYEQYF

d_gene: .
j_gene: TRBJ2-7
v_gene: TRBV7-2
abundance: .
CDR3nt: TGTGCCAGCAGCTTAGGTAGCGACATCTTATCCTACGAGCAGTACTTC
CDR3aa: CASSLGSDILSYEQYF

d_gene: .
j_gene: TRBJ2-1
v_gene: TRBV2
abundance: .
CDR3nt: TGTGCCAGCAGCGCAAAACTACAGGGCAATGAGCAGTTCTTC
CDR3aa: CASSAKLQGNEQFF

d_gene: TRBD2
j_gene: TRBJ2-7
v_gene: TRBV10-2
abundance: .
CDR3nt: TGCGCCAGCAGGGGAGGACTAGCGGGGGCCTACGAGCAGTACTTC
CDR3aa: CASRGGLAGAYEQYF

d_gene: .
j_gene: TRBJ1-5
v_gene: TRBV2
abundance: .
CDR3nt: TGTGCCAGCGACTTCGCCGGTTACCAGCCCCAGCATTTT
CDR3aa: CASDFAGYQPQHF

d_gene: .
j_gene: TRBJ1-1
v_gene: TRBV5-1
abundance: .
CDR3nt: TGCGCCAGCAGCTTGCTTGCGGACAACCTCCGTAGGGACACTGAAGCTTTCTTT
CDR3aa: CASSLLADNLRRDTEAFF

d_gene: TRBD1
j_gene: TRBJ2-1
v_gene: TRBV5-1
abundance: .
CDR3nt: TGCGCCAGCAGCTTGCCTAGACAGGGCGATGAGCAGTTCTTC
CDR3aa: CASSLPRQGDEQFF

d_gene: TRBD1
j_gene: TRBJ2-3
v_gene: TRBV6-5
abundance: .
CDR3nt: TGTGCCAGCGAGGGACAGAACACAGATACGCAGTATTTT
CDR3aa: CASEGQNTDTQYF

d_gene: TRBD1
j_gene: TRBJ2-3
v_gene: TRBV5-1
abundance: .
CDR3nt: TGCGCCAGCAGCTTGGAGGTAACAGGGGTAGATACGCAGTATTTT
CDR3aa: CASSLEVTGVDTQYF

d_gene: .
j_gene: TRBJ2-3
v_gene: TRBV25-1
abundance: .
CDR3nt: TGTGCCAGCAGCGGGATCACGCAGTATTTT
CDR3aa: CASSGITQYF

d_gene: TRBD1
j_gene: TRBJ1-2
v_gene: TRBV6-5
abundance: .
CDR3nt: TGTGCCAGCAGCCTTGGACAGGGTGATGGCTACACCTTC
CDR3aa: CASSLGQGDGYTF

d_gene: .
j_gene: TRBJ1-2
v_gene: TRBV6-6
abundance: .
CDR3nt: TGTGCCAGCAGAACAGACCGTTACTATGGCTACACCTTC
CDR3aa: CASRTDRYYGYTF

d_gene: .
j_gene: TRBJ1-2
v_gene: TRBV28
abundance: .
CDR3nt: TGTGCCACCCGGCCCCCTAACTATGGCTACACCTTC
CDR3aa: CATRPPNYGYTF

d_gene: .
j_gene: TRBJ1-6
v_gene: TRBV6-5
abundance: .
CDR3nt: TGTGCCAGACTGGACAGACGTTCACCCCTCCACTTT
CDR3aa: CARLDRRSPLHF

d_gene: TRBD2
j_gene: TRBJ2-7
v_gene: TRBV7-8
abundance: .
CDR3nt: TGTGCCAGCAGCATAAATACCGGGACTAGCAGCTACGAGCAGTACTTC
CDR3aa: CASSINTGTSSYEQYF